The source of this T cell receptor beta chain is a study of cytomegalovirus exposure and HLA in healthy donors. The overall study: Clustering assigned 81% of the roughly 400 genotyped donors to the Caucasian-associated ancestry cluster.

There are 16 residues in the CDR3. CDR1 is MNHEY and CDR2 is SMNVEV in the germline V gene (reference sequence). V trimming: 4 bases; J trimming: 6 bases; junction bases outside the gene matches: 8. 60 Vbeta and 13 Jbeta primers were used in PCR. Method: immunoSEQ multiplex PCR; TCRdb's copy keeps in-frame clones and lacks some. In all, the sample yields 220,000 or so clones. The sequencing sample was made of PBMCs. The sequence was collected from a girl under 10 years old in good health and CMV-seropositive. The chain uses TRBV27 and TRBJ2-2; the match to TRBD2 covers 10 bases. CDR3 residues: CASSSNLAGVAGELFF. The CDR3 DNA is TGTGCCAGCAGTTCCAACCTAGCGGGAGTGGCCGGGGAGCTGTTTTTT.